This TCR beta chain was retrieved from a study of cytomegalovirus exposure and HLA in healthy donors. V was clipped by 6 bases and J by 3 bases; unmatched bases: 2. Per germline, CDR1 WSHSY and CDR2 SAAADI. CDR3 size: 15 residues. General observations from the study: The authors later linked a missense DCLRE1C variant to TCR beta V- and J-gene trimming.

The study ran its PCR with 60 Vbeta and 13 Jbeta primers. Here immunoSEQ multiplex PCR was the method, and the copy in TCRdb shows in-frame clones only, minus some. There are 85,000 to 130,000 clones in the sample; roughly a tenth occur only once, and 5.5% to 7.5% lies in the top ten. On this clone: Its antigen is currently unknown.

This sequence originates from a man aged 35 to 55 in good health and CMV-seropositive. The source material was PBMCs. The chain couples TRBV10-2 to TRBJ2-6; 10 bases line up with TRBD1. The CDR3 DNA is TGCGCCAGCAGGACAGGGGGCAGTGGGGCCAACGTCCTGACTTTC. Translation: CASRTGGSGANVLTF.